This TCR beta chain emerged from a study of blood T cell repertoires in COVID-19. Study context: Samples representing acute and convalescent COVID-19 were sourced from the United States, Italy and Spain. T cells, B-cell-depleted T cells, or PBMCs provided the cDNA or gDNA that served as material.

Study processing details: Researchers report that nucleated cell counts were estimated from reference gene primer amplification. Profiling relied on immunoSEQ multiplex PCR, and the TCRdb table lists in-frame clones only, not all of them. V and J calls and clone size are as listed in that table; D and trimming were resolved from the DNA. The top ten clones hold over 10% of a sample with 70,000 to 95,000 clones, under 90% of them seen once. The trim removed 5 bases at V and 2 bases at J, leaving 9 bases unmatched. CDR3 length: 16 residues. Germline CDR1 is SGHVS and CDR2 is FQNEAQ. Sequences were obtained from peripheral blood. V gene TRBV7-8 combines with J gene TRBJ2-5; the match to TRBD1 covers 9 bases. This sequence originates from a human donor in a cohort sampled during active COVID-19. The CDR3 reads CASSPPGQGYQETQYF. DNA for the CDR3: TGTGCCAGCAGCCCACCGGGACAGGGCTATCAAGAGACCCAGTACTTC.